This T cell receptor beta chain was retrieved from a study of blood T cell repertoires in COVID-19. About the study: Material from acute and convalescent COVID-19 was sourced from the United States, Italy and Spain.

Clinical histories supplied by participants themselves formed the basis of cohort assignment. Generated by immunoSEQ multiplex PCR, the TCRdb table keeps only in-frame clones and is missing some. The sample records about 210,000 clones, 65% to 90% being singletons. Sequencing was carried out using PBMCs or T cells enriched from blood (not recorded which). This sequence originates from a woman aged 45-65 years with acute COVID-19.

The chain's CDR3 is CASSPEGLAGGLDQYF. The CDR3 DNA follows: TGTGCCAGCAGCCCCGAAGGACTAGCGGGAGGCTTGGATCAGTACTTC. V is TRBV5-8 and J is TRBJ2-7, with 14 bases matching TRBD2. The CDR3 contains 16 residues. In germline, CDR1 is SGHTS, CDR2 YDEGEE. Trimming at V came to 4 bases and at J to 10 bases, leaving 13 bases not matched to a gene.